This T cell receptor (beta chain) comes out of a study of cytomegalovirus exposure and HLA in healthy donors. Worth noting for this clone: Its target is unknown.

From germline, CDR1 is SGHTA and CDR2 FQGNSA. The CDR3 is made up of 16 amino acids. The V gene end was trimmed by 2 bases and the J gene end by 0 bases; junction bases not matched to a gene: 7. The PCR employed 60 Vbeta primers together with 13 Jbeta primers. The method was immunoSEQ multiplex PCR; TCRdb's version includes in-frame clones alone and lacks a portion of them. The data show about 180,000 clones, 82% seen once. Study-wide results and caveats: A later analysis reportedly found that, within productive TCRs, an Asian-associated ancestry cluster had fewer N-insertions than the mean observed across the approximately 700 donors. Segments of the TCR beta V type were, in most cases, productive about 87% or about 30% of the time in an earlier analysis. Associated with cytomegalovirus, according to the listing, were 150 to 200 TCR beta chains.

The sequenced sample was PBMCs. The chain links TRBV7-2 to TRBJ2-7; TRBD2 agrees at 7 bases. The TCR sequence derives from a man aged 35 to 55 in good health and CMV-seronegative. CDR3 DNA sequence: TGTGCCAGCAGCTTATATGGGGGGGATAGCTCCTACGAGCAGTACTTC. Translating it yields CASSLYGGDSSYEQYF.